The present TCR beta chain was sequenced within a study of T cell responses to AZD1222 COVID-19 vaccine. General study results and limits: Spike-specific TCR breadth and depth both grew after two AZD1222 doses. Spike-wide vaccine-associated CD4 TCRs dominated at 160-218 and 743-854.

V gave up 3 bases and J gave up 4 bases; unmatched junction bases: 4. CDR1 is MGHRA, CDR2 YSYEKL, per germline. The length of the CDR3 is 15 residues. As regards this clone: As yet, its antigen is unknown.

Pooled in the analysis were second doses at about 4 or about 12 weeks. The table came from immunoSEQ multiplex PCR; TCRdb's copy has only in-frame clones and leaves some out. This sample yields 150,000 to 200,000 clones, of which almost 90% are seen a single time; roughly 10% belongs to the top ten. This chain joins TRBV4-1 and TRBJ2-7, with 12 bases aligning to TRBD1. The specimen was peripheral blood, collected 28 days after the second AZD1222 dose. The TCR sequence derives from an adult who received the AZD1222 COVID-19 vaccine. This chain's CDR3 is CASSHGTGGAYEQYF. DNA of the CDR3: TGCGCCAGCAGCCACGGGACAGGGGGCGCATACGAGCAGTACTTC.